The 27 T cell receptor beta chains given below trace back to one sample, sequenced in a study of blood T cell repertoires in COVID-19. Profiled with immunoSEQ multiplex PCR; TCRdb holds only in-frame clones, not every one. The sample carries some 430,000 clones, roughly 87% recorded once. The sequenced material came from PBMCs or T cells enriched from blood (not recorded which). These TCRs come from a man aged 18 to 29 who had recovered from COVID-19.

This clone was seen only a few times. The rearrangement uses TRBV5-5 and TRBJ1-3; 9 positions match TRBD1. Germline CDR1 and CDR2: SGHKS and YYEKEE (reference sequence). J was trimmed by 7 bases and V by 5 bases; bases with no gene match: 7. CDR3 length: 14 amino acids. This chain's CDR3 is CASSTGGRANTIYF. CDR3 nucleotide sequence: TGTGCCAGCAGTACAGGGGGCAGAGCGAACACCATATATTTT.

V gene TRBV6-5 combines with J gene TRBJ1-5; weak D call: TRBD1 (6 bases). V was trimmed by 6 bases and J by 2 bases, leaving 11 bases between them. The CDR3 spans 14 residues. CDR1 MNHEY and CDR2 SVGAGI come from the germline V gene. In nucleotides, the CDR3 is TGTGCCAGCAGGGCACCAGGGGGCAATCAGCCCCAGCATTTT. Protein product: CASRAPGGNQPQHF.

The chain combines TRBV13 with TRBJ1-2; TRBD1 matches 9 bases. The CDR3 consists of 16 residues. Unmatched junction bases numbered 8, after V lost 0 bases and J lost 6 bases. Germline-derived CDR1 and CDR2 are PRHDT and FYEKMQ (reference sequence). The DNA of the CDR3 is TGTGCCAGCAGCTTAGGACAGGGGGCTCTCCCAAATGGCTACACCTTC. Translated: CASSLGQGALPNGYTF.

The chain recombines TRBV19 with TRBJ1-4; possible D gene TRBD1, 5 bases. The germline V gene encodes CDR1 LNHDA and CDR2 SQIVND (reference sequence). Trimming stripped 0 bases from V and 12 bases from J, with 11 bases between. The CDR3 loop spans 13 amino acids. CDR3 sequence (DNA): TGTGCCAGTAGTATAGATCGGGGGAGGGAACTGTTTTTT. Translated: CASSIDRGRELFF.

The chain has TRBV29-1 and TRBJ1-1, with TRBD1 matching 11 bases. Trimming cost V 0 bases and J 4 bases; bases outside gene matches: 7. CDR3 length equals 16 residues. Per the germline V gene, CDR1 is SQVTM and CDR2 is ANQGSEA. The CDR3 here is CSVEDLLGTGGTEAFF. In DNA form, the CDR3 reads TGCAGCGTTGAAGATCTTCTAGGGACAGGGGGCACTGAAGCTTTCTTT.

The chain links TRBV2 to TRBJ2-7, with TRBD1 matching 8 bases. Germline V CDR1 and CDR2: SNHLY, FYNNEI. The CDR3 totals 13 residues. The trim removed 11 bases at V and 6 bases at J, leaving 12 bases unmatched. CDR3: CASYGQGFGEQYF. As DNA, the CDR3 is TGTGCCTCCTACGGACAGGGCTTCGGCGAGCAGTACTTC.

CDR3 protein: CASRPGLVGTRGQAFF. In nucleotides, the CDR3 is TGTGCCAGCAGGCCAGGGTTAGTGGGGACCAGGGGGCAAGCTTTCTTT. V is TRBV7-9 and J is TRBJ1-1; 8 nucleotides align to TRBD1. V gave up 6 bases and J gave up 9 bases; unmatched junction bases: 18. The germline V gene has CDR1 SEHNR and CDR2 FQNEAQ (reference sequence). The CDR3 has 16 amino acids.

This clone was observed a few times. The V gene is TRBV7-8, the J gene TRBJ2-1; 9 positions agree with TRBD2. This CDR3 spans 16 amino acids. The germline gives CDR1 SGHVS, CDR2 FQNEAQ. The trim removed 3 bases at V and 0 bases at J, leaving 3 bases unmatched. Here the CDR3 reads CASSFLAGASYNEQFF. The DNA for the CDR3 is TGTGCCAGCAGCTTCTTAGCGGGAGCCTCCTACAATGAGCAGTTCTTC.

J is TRBJ1-2 and V is TRBV5-6; no clear D. V dropped 1 base and J dropped 3 bases, with 10 bases sitting between them. Per the germline V gene, CDR1 is SGHDT and CDR2 is YYEEEE. The CDR3 consists of 14 residues. The CDR3 protein is CASSLSPEDYGYTF. The CDR3 nucleotides are TGTGCCAGCAGCTTGTCCCCGGAGGACTATGGCTACACCTTC.

V gene TRBV6-5 combines with J gene TRBJ2-7; D might be TRBD1 (6 bases). V was pared by 2 bases and J by 4 bases, with 12 bases between. Germline V CDR1 and CDR2: MNHEY, SVGAGI. There are 14 residues in the CDR3. The CDR3 is CASSYNEQGYEQYF. In DNA, the CDR3 is TGTGCCAGCAGTTACAATGAACAGGGTTACGAGCAGTACTTC.

J is TRBJ1-2 and V is TRBV28; D remains ambiguous. The germline V gene has CDR1 MDHEN and CDR2 SYDVKM. Deletions cut 5 bases from V and 6 bases from J, with 13 bases between. The CDR3 has 13 amino acids. CDR3 loop: CASSLRPRDGYTF. CDR3 nucleotide sequence: TGTGCCAGCAGTCTGAGGCCTCGGGATGGCTACACCTTC.

In DNA, the CDR3 is TGTGCCAGCAGTGGAAACTGGGGGGTTCCTGAAGCTTTCTTT. This encodes CASSGNWGVPEAFF. This chain joins TRBV28 and TRBJ1-1; perhaps TRBD1 as D (5 bases). Trimming cost V 5 bases and J 6 bases, with 16 bases left between them. Germline CDR1 is MDHEN and CDR2 is SYDVKM. There are 14 residues in the CDR3.

The chain joins TRBV27 to TRBJ1-2; 10 bases agree with TRBD1. CDR3 length: 17 residues. Germline lookup yields CDR1 MNHEY and CDR2 SMNVEV (reference sequence). V was pared by 5 bases and J by 1 base, with 10 bases of the junction left unmatched. The CDR3 DNA sequence: TGTGCCAGCAGTGCGTACTCGGGACAGGGGATTAACTATGGCTACACCTTC. This gives the protein CASSAYSGQGINYGYTF.

The chain recombines TRBV11-2 with TRBJ1-4, with D hard to call. Trimming removed 1 base at V and 2 bases at J, with 5 bases between. Germline loops: CDR1 SGHAT, CDR2 FQNNGV. The CDR3 sequence is 14 residues long. CDR3 sequence: CASSLGRTNEKLFF. The CDR3, as DNA: TGTGCCAGCAGCTTAGGGAGGACTAATGAAAAACTGTTTTTT.

This rearrangement joins TRBV6-5 to TRBJ1-1, with 8 bases aligning to TRBD1. Germline CDR1 is MNHEY and CDR2 is SVGAGI. This CDR3 comprises 14 residues. V gave up 8 bases and J gave up 3 bases; unmatched junction bases: 8. CDR3 in amino acids: CASLKDRADTEAFF. CDR3 DNA sequence: TGTGCCAGCCTCAAGGACAGGGCAGACACTGAAGCTTTCTTT.

This chain links TRBV9 with TRBJ2-7; the match to TRBD1 covers 9 bases. Per germline, CDR1 SGDLS and CDR2 YYNGEE. The ends lost 3 bases at V and 4 bases at J; junction bases unmatched: 8. The CDR3 is made up of 15 amino acids. This chain's CDR3 is CASSGTGGATYEQYF. CDR3 nucleotides: TGTGCCAGCAGCGGCACAGGGGGCGCGACGTACGAGCAGTACTTC.

V and J are TRBV27 and TRBJ2-3; 9 bases map to TRBD2. The CDR3 is 17 amino acids. J was trimmed by 6 bases and V by 3 bases; bases with no gene match: 13. Germline loops: CDR1 MNHEY, CDR2 SMNVEV (reference sequence). This CDR3 is CASSLNRRTSVGDTQYF. The CDR3, as DNA: TGTGCCAGCAGTTTGAATCGGCGGACTAGCGTTGGGGATACGCAGTATTTT.

Here the CDR3 DNA reads TGTGCCAGCAGCTTATCTAGCGGTGGGACCGGGGAGCTGTTTTTT. Translated, it gives CASSLSSGGTGELFF. The V gene is TRBV11-2, the J gene TRBJ2-2, with 7 positions matching TRBD2. The V gene end was trimmed by 2 bases and the J gene end by 5 bases; junction bases not matched to a gene: 5. The CDR3 is made up of 15 amino acids. The V gene's germline CDR1 is SGHAT and CDR2 FQNNGV.

This rearrangement joins TRBV5-8 to TRBJ1-5; D is perhaps TRBD1 (5 bases). V gave up 3 bases and J gave up 3 bases, with 19 bases separating them. CDR3 size: 17 residues. The V gene's germline CDR1 is SGHTS and CDR2 YDEGEE. CDR3 in amino acids: CASSYSTRARDNQPQHF. CDR3 sequence (DNA): TGTGCCAGCAGCTACAGTACCCGGGCCAGGGACAATCAGCCCCAGCATTTT. The full variable domain, with the rest looked up from reference TRBV5-8 and TRBJ1-5, is EAGVTQSPTHLIKTRGQQATLRCSPISGHTSVYWYQQALGLGLQFLLWYDEGEERNRGNFPPRFSGRQFPNYSSELNVNALELEDSALYLCASSYSTRARDNQPQHFGDGTRLSIL.

The chain links TRBV4-1 to TRBJ2-2; D ambiguous. CDR1 MGHRA and CDR2 YSYEKL come from the germline V gene. The length of the CDR3 is 12 residues. The V end lost 3 bases, the J end lost 8 bases, and 7 bases lay between the germline ends. The CDR3, as DNA: TGCGCCAGCAGCCAGCTATCGGGGGAGCTGTTTTTT. It is translated as CASSQLSGELFF.

This rearrangement joins TRBV7-2 to TRBJ2-3; 14 bases map to TRBD2. Germline trimming cut 4 bases from V and 3 bases from J; bases unmatched to any gene: 6. From germline, CDR1 is SGHTA and CDR2 FQGNSA. The CDR3 runs to 17 residues. DNA for the CDR3: TGTGCCAGCAGCTCGGGACTAGCGGGAGTGCGAACAGATACGCAGTATTTT. As protein: CASSSGLAGVRTDTQYF.

In DNA form, the CDR3 reads TGTGCCAGCAGTATACAGGCGGCGTCCTATGGCTACACCTTC. This codes for CASSIQAASYGYTF. The chain combines TRBV3-1 (or the pseudogene TRBV3-2) with TRBJ1-2; maybe TRBD1 (5 bases). V was clipped by 6 bases and J by 4 bases, with 15 bases between them. CDR1 is LGHDT and CDR2 is YNNKEL in the germline V gene (reference sequence). This CDR3 comprises 14 residues.

V is TRBV12-5 and J is TRBJ1-5; 8 bases map to TRBD1. The CDR3 contains 14 residues. Germline V gene lookup returns CDR1 LGHNT and CDR2 FRNRAP. J was trimmed by 5 bases and V by 5 bases; bases with no gene match: 5. The CDR3 DNA reads TGTGCTAGTGGTCCCGGACAGGGATATCAGCCCCAGCATTTT. Translated: CASGPGQGYQPQHF.

This chain uses TRBV5-6 with TRBJ2-5; 7 nucleotides line up with TRBD2. CDR3 size: 14 residues. V gave up 6 bases and J gave up 0 bases; unmatched junction bases: 5. CDR1 and CDR2 from the germline V gene are SGHDT and YYEEEE. The CDR3 sequence: CASNRRGDQETQYF. In DNA, the CDR3 is TGTGCCAGCAACCGACGGGGGGACCAAGAGACCCAGTACTTC.

This chain joins TRBV5-6 and TRBJ1-5; 8 nucleotides agree with TRBD1. Looked up from germline, CDR1 is SGHDT and CDR2 is YYEEEE. There are 16 residues in the CDR3. Losses at the gene ends were 4 bases for V and 5 bases for J; bases not matched to a gene: 11. This CDR3 is CASSADRGGGDQPQHF. The DNA for the CDR3 is TGTGCCAGCAGCGCCGACAGGGGCGGGGGCGATCAGCCCCAGCATTTT.

The V and J genes are TRBV5-1 and TRBJ1-4; possible D gene TRBD1, 5 bases. This CDR3 is built from 16 residues. Germline CDR1 is SGHRS and CDR2 is YFSETQ. Trimming took off 7 bases at V and 4 bases at J, with 20 bases between the two ends. The CDR3: CASRLTGGAGNEKLFF. In DNA form, the CDR3 reads TGCGCCAGCCGCCTAACCGGGGGAGCGGGTAATGAAAAACTGTTTTTT. Full variable domain (outside the CDR3, taken from reference TRBV5-1 and TRBJ1-4): KAGVTQTPRYLIKTRGQQVTLSCSPISGHRSVSWYQQTPGQGLQFLFEYFSETQRNKGNFPGRFSGRQFSNSRSEMNVSTLELGDSALYLCASRLTGGAGNEKLFFGSGTQLSVL.

This clone was recorded once. The rearrangement joins TRBV7-3 to TRBJ2-1; TRBD2 matches at 9 bases. Germline V gene sequence: CDR1 SGHTA, CDR2 FQGTGA. The J segment lost 8 bases and the V segment lost 1 base, leaving 6 bases of the junction unmatched. This CDR3 region has 15 residues. CDR3 region: CASSLRAGGTDEQFF. The CDR3 region has the DNA TGTGCCAGCAGCTTAAGGGCGGGAGGGACGGATGAGCAGTTCTTC.